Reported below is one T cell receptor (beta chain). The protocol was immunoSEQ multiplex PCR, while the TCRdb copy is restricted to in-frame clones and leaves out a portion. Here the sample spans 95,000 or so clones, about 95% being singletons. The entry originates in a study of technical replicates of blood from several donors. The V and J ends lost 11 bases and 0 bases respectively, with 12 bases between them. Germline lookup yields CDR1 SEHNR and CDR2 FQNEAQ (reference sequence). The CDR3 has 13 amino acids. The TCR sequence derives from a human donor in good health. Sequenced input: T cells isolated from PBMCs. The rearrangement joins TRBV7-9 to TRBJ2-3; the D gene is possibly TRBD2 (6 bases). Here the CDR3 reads CARKSGSTDTQYF. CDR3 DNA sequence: TGTGCCCGGAAGAGCGGGAGCACAGATACGCAGTATTTT.